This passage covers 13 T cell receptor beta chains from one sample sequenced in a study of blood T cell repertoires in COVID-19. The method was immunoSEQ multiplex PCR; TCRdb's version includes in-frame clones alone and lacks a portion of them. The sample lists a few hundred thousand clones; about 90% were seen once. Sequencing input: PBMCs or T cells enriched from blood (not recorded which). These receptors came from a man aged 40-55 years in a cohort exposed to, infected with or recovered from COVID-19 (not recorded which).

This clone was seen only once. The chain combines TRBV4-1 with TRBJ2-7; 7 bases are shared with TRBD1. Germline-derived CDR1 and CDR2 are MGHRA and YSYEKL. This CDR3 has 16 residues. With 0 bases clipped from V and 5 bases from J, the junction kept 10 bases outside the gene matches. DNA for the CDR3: TGCGCCAGCAGCCAAGATACCGTACAGGGGAGAGACGAGCAGTACTTC. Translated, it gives CASSQDTVQGRDEQYF.

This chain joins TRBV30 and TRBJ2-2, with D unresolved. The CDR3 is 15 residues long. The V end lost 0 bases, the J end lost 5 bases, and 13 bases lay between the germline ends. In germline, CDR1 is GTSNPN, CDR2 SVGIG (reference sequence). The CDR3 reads CAWSVRVLHTGELFF. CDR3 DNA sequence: TGTGCCTGGAGTGTACGGGTTCTTCATACCGGGGAGCTGTTTTTT.

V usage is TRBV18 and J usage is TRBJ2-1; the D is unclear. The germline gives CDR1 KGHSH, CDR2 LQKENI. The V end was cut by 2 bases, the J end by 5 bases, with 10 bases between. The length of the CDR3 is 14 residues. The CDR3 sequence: CASSPTIENNEQFF. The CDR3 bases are TGTGCCAGCTCACCAACGATAGAAAACAATGAGCAGTTCTTC.

This CDR3 reads CASSFLQGAYNEQFF. CDR3 DNA: TGTGCCAGCAGTTTCTTACAGGGGGCCTACAATGAGCAGTTCTTC. The genes are TRBV27 and TRBJ2-1; 8 nucleotides agree with TRBD1. Trimming cost V 3 bases and J 2 bases; bases outside gene matches: 3. Germline V lookup: CDR1 MNHEY, CDR2 SMNVEV (reference sequence). This CDR3 comprises 15 residues.

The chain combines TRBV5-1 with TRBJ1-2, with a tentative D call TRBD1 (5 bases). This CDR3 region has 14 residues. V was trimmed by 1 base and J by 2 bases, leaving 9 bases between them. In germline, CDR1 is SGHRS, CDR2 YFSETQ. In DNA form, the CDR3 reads TGCGCCAGCAGCTTGACTGGGGCAAACTATGGCTACACCTTC. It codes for CASSLTGANYGYTF.

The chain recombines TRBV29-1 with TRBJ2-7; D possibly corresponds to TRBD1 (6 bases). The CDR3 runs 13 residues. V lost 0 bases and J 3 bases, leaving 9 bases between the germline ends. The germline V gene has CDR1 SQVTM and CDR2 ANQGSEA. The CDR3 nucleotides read TGCAGCGTTGAAGATAAAGGGGGCTACGAGCAGTACTTC. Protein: CSVEDKGGYEQYF.

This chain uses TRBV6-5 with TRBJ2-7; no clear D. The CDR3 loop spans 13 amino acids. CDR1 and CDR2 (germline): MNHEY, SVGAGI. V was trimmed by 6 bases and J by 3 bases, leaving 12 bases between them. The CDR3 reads CASSLNYNYEQYF. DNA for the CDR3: TGTGCCAGCAGCCTAAACTACAACTACGAGCAGTACTTC.

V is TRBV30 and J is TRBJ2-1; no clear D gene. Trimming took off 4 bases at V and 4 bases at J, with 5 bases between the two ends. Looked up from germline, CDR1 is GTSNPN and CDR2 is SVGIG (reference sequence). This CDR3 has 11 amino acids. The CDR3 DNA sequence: TGTGCCTGGACAGTTTACAATGAGCAGTTCTTC. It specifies CAWTVYNEQFF.

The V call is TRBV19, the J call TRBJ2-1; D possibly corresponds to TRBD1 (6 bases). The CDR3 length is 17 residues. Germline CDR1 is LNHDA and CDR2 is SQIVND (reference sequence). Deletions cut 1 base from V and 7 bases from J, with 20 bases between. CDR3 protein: CASSIGDTGSGKNEQFF. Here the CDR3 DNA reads TGTGCCAGTAGTATAGGGGACACAGGGTCGGGAAAAAATGAGCAGTTCTTC.

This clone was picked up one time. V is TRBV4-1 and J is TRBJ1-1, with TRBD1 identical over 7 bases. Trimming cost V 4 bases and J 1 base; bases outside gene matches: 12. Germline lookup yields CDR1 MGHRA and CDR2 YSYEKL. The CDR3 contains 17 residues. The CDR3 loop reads CASSPRTKTGANTEAFF. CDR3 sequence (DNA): TGCGCCAGCAGCCCAAGGACTAAAACAGGGGCGAACACTGAAGCTTTCTTT.

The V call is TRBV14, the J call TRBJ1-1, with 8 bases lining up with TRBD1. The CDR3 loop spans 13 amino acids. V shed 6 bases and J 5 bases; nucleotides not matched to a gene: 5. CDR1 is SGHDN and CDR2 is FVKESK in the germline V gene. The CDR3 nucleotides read TGTGCCAGCAGGTCTCACAGGGGGACTGAAGCTTTCTTT. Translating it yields CASRSHRGTEAFF.

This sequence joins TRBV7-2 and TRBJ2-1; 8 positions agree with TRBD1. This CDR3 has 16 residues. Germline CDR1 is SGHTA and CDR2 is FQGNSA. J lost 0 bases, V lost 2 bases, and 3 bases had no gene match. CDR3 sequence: CASSLRQGSSYNEQFF. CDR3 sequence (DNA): TGTGCCAGCAGCTTAAGACAGGGGAGCTCCTACAATGAGCAGTTCTTC.

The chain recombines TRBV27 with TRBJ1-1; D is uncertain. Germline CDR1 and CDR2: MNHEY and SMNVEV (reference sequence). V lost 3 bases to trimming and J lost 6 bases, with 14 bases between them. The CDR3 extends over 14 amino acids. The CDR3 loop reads CASSFRTPGAEAFF. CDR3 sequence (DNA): TGTGCCAGCAGTTTTAGGACTCCCGGGGCTGAAGCTTTCTTT.